This passage covers 10 T cell receptor beta chains from one sample sequenced in a study of blood T cell repertoires in COVID-19. The method was immunoSEQ multiplex PCR; TCRdb's version includes in-frame clones alone and lacks a portion of them. This sample has about 220,000 clones, with around 81% found just once. Sequencing input: peripheral blood. All receptors come from an older woman with acute or convalescent COVID-19.

The CDR3 protein is CAISELDRGLEQYF. For the CDR3, the DNA is TGTGCCATCAGTGAGTTGGACAGGGGGCTCGAGCAGTACTTC. This chain uses TRBV10-3 with TRBJ2-7, with 11 bases identical to TRBD1. Germline V lookup: CDR1 ENHRY, CDR2 SYGVKD. V lost 1 base, J lost 6 bases, and 2 bases stayed unmatched. CDR3 size: 14 residues.

The chain has TRBV13 and TRBJ1-1; weak D call: TRBD1 (5 bases). Germline CDR1 is PRHDT and CDR2 is FYEKMQ (reference sequence). CDR3 length equals 14 residues. The ends were cut back, 5 bases at V and 4 bases at J, with 14 bases in the middle. CDR3: CASSPSTEFTEAFF. CDR3 bases: TGTGCCAGCAGCCCGTCGACAGAATTCACTGAAGCTTTCTTT.

This clone was seen a few times. V usage is TRBV7-2 and J usage is TRBJ1-2; tentatively, D is TRBD1 (5 bases). Germline V gene data show CDR1 as SGHTA and CDR2 as FQGNSA. V was shortened by 6 bases and J by 6 bases, with 23 bases between the two germline ends. CDR3 length: 16 residues. The CDR3 sequence is CASSSPAEGRANGYTF. CDR3 bases: TGTGCCAGCAGTTCCCCCGCGGAGGGGCGGGCTAATGGCTACACCTTC.

The V call is TRBV4-3, the J call TRBJ2-2, with 9 bases that match TRBD2. The V gene's germline CDR1 is LGHNA and CDR2 YSLEER. V gave up 3 bases and J gave up 2 bases; unmatched junction bases: 1. The CDR3 is made up of 15 amino acids. Written as DNA, the CDR3 is TGCGCCAGCAGCCAGCGGGGGGGAAACACCGGGGAGCTGTTTTTT. Encoded protein: CASSQRGGNTGELFF.

This chain links TRBV6-5 with TRBJ1-5, with unresolved D. From germline, CDR1 is MNHEY and CDR2 SVGAGI. The germline V and J ends were trimmed by 6 bases and 5 bases, with 11 bases remaining between them. This CDR3 has 13 residues. CDR3 coding DNA: TGTGCCAGCAGCCAACAACAGCATCAGCCCCAGCATTTT. It is translated as CASSQQQHQPQHF.

V usage is TRBV6-5 and J usage is TRBJ1-5; no firm D call. Deletions cut 0 bases from V and 1 base from J, with 10 bases between. This CDR3 spans 16 amino acids. Germline lookup yields CDR1 MNHEY and CDR2 SVGAGI. CDR3 sequence (DNA): TGTGCCAGCAGTTACTCGTTCGCGGGCAGCAATCAGCCCCAGCATTTT. Its translation is CASSYSFAGSNQPQHF.

The chain carries TRBV19 and TRBJ2-3, with D possibly being TRBD2 (6 bases). The CDR3 covers 15 residues. Trimming pared 9 bases from V and 0 bases from J, leaving 16 bases between. CDR1 and CDR2 (germline): LNHDA, SQIVND (reference sequence). The CDR3 bases are TGTGCCAGCCAAGTCGGGGGACCAAGCACAGATACGCAGTATTTT. Its translation: CASQVGGPSTDTQYF.

In its sample, this clone was seen once. The chain combines TRBV18 with TRBJ1-3; D ambiguous. The CDR3 has 16 residues. Germline CDR1 KGHSH, CDR2 LQKENI. V was cut by 0 bases and J by 0 bases, with 9 bases left in between. The CDR3 loop reads CASSPPNRSSGNTIYF. The CDR3 nucleotides read TGTGCCAGCTCACCACCTAACAGAAGCTCTGGAAACACCATATATTTT.

This chain joins TRBV7-2 and TRBJ1-2; 7 bases match TRBD1. CDR3 length: 17 residues. Per the germline V gene, CDR1 is SGHTA and CDR2 is FQGNSA. V shed 1 base, J shed 1 base, and the junction held 9 bases outside the gene matches. CDR3 nucleotide sequence: TGTGCCAGCAGCTTAGGGAGAACAGGGGCCGTTAACTATGGCTACACCTTC. This sequence encodes CASSLGRTGAVNYGYTF.

The V and J genes are TRBV6-6 and TRBJ1-1; TRBD1 matches at 8 bases. The junction had 10 bases not matched to a gene; V was cut back by 5 bases and J by 5 bases. The CDR3 loop spans 15 amino acids. CDR1 is MNHNY and CDR2 is SVGAGI in the germline V gene (reference sequence). The CDR3 coding sequence is TGTGCCAGCAGTACATCTGGACAGGGATGGACTGAAGCTTTCTTT. The encoded protein is CASSTSGQGWTEAFF.